A selection of T cell receptor beta chains follows, all from one sample in a study of blood T cell repertoires in COVID-19. The assay was immunoSEQ multiplex PCR, and TCRdb's table has in-frame clones only and misses some. The sample records around 120,000 clones, over 75% being singletons. The sequenced material came from peripheral blood. The receptor set was obtained from a man in his fifties with acute or convalescent COVID-19. The CDR3 runs from the conserved cysteine through the conserved F or W. A D gene is named only where the DNA matches it firmly. Part of the rows lack a size; the others show once, few, many or a class for expanded clones.

>NA|TRBJ1-2|TRBD1|TRBV5-1
TGCGCCAGCAGCTTGCGGGACAGGGGTGGCGGCTATGGCTACACCTTC
CASSLRDRGGGYGYTF
>NA|TRBJ2-2|TRBD2|TRBV6-5
TGTGCCAGCAGGAACCGACTAGCGGGAATCGGGGAGCTGTTTTTT
CASRNRLAGIGELFF
>NA|TRBJ2-1|TRBD2|TRBV6-1
TGTGCCAGCAGTGAAGACGGGACTAGCGGCGATGAGCAGTTCTTC
CASSEDGTSGDEQFF
>NA|TRBJ2-1|TRBD2|TRBV19
TGTGCCAGTAGCTTACTAGCGTCCTCCTACAATGAGCAGTTCTTC
CASSLLASSYNEQFF
>once|TRBJ2-3|TRBD1|TRBV3-1/TRBV3-2
TGTGCCAGCAGCCAGGGCTGGACAGGGGTTATGGATACGCAGTATTTT
CASSQGWTGVMDTQYF
>NA|TRBJ2-2|TRBD1|TRBV7-8
TGTGCCAGCAGCTTAGCGTCGGGGACAGGGGGCGCCCAGGTCACCGGGGAGCTGTTTTTT
CASSLASGTGGAQVTGELFF
>NA|TRBJ1-6|NA|TRBV5-1
TGCGCCAGCAGCTTGTTCGGGACTGATACCTCCTATAATTCACCCCTCCACTTT
CASSLFGTDTSYNSPLHF
>NA|TRBJ1-1|NA|TRBV27
TGTGCCAGCCTTGACAGGTTGAACACTGAAGCTTTCTTT
CASLDRLNTEAFF
>NA|TRBJ1-5|TRBD1|TRBV2
TGTGCCAGCAGCGTGGTGGGGACAGGGGATCAGCCCCAGCATTTT
CASSVVGTGDQPQHF
>NA|TRBJ2-3|NA|TRBV9
TGTGCCAGCAGTGGAGGTACGCAGTATTTT
CASSGGTQYF
>NA|TRBJ1-1|TRBD1|TRBV6-5
TGTGCCAGCATCGGGACAGGGGTAACTGAAGCTTTCTTT
CASIGTGVTEAFF
>NA|TRBJ2-1|TRBD2|TRBV7-2
TGTGCCAGCGGCCGGGAGGGCCGGAATGAGCAGTTCTTC
CASGREGRNEQFF
>NA|TRBJ2-1|NA|TRBV3-1/TRBV3-2
TGTGCCAGCAGCCAACAAGACAGAGGGCAGTTCTTC
CASSQQDRGQFF
>NA|TRBJ2-1|TRBD2|TRBV20-1
TGCAGTGCTAGTGTGTTCGGTCGGAGCGGGGGTTACAATGAGCAGTTCTTC
CSASVFGRSGGYNEQFF
>NA|TRBJ2-2|TRBD2|TRBV19
TGTGCCAGTAGTATGAGGACTAGCGGGGGGAGCGGGGAGCTGTTTTTT
CASSMRTSGGSGELFF
>NA|TRBJ2-2|TRBD2|TRBV3-1/TRBV3-2
TGTGCCAGCTCCCCGGGGGGGAGGGCCTTCACCGGGGAGCTGTTTTTT
CASSPGGRAFTGELFF
>once|TRBJ1-3|NA|TRBV4-1
TGCGCCAGCAGCCAAGAGGGGGGGCTCGGCTCTGGAAACACCATATATTTT
CASSQEGGLGSGNTIYF
>NA|TRBJ1-5|TRBD1|TRBV16
TGTGCCAGCAGCCTTGAGAGGGGACAGGGGGCGCCGGGCAATCAGCCCCAGCATTTT
CASSLERGQGAPGNQPQHF
>NA|TRBJ1-6|NA|TRBV7-2
TGTGCCAGCAGCCGCGGTGGTTTGGGTGATAATTCACCCCTCCACTTT
CASSRGGLGDNSPLHF
>once|TRBJ2-7|TRBD1|TRBV6-6
TGTGCCAGCAGTTACTCGAGGGACAGGGGGAGAGAGCAGTACTTC
CASSYSRDRGREQYF
>NA|TRBJ1-2|TRBD1|TRBV27
TGTGCCAGCAGTGGAGGGGACAGTTTCTATGGCTACACCTTC
CASSGGDSFYGYTF
>few|TRBJ2-1|TRBD2|TRBV7-6
TGTGCCAGCAGCTTAGGGCGAGCGGGGGGGCACAATGAGCAGTTCTTC
CASSLGRAGGHNEQFF
>few|TRBJ2-2|NA|TRBV4-3
TGCGCCAGCAGCCAAACGGGTAGTGCCGGGGAGCTGTTTTTT
CASSQTGSAGELFF
>NA|TRBJ1-2|NA|TRBV19
TGTGCCAGCTCTCCTGAGGGAGGGAACTCTAACTATGGCTACACCTTC
CASSPEGGNSNYGYTF
>NA|TRBJ2-5|NA|TRBV5-4
TGTGCCAGCCATCCTAGCAGTACGAAAGAGACCCAGTACTTC
CASHPSSTKETQYF
>NA|TRBJ1-2|NA|TRBV2
TGTGCCAGCAGTGGGGGCTCAGTTGTCGGAGGCTACACCTTC
CASSGGSVVGGYTF
>NA|TRBJ2-3|NA|TRBV4-1
TGCGCCAGCAGCCAAGAGTCGGCGGGATCAGATACGCAGTATTTT
CASSQESAGSDTQYF
>NA|TRBJ1-3|NA|TRBV19
TGTGCCAGTAGTAAACAGGGTCTGACTGGAAACACCATATATTTT
CASSKQGLTGNTIYF
>NA|TRBJ2-7|TRBD1|TRBV24-1
TGTGCCACCAGTGATTTGGGGACAGCCTACGGGCAGTACTTC
CATSDLGTAYGQYF